This T cell receptor beta chain originates from a study of T cell clonotyping in hematopoietic cell transplantation. Only in-frame clones appear in the TCRdb table, and some are missing; sequencing was by immunoSEQ multiplex PCR. The sample holds 70,000 or so clones, 85% to 95% seen once. The CDR3 spans 14 residues. Germline CDR1 reads MNHEY; CDR2 reads SVGAGI. Trimming cost V 2 bases and J 4 bases; bases outside gene matches: 3. J is TRBJ2-5 and V is TRBV6-5; 8 bases match TRBD1. The TCR was taken from a man aged 50-59 years in good health. Some clones in this sample may be carry-over from other donors' samples. Sequencing input: peripheral blood mononuclear cells. The CDR3 nucleotides are TGTGCCAGCAGTTACGCCGACAGGGGAGAGACCCAGTACTTC. It specifies CASSYADRGETQYF.